The clone carrying this TCR beta chain was observed a handful of times. Its antigen is as yet unknown. The data were taken from a study of graft-versus-host responses after intestinal transplantation. Looking at the study overall: Anti-thymocyte globulin induction, then tacrolimus and steroids for around 3 years, went to all recipients.

Overall study findings and caveats: Researchers found GvH clones in recipient marrow, and some showed up first in ileum or blood.

TCRdb's copy holds only in-frame clones and misses some; the assay was immunoSEQ multiplex PCR. This table holds fewer than 85,000 clones, approximately 93% found once. The V end was cut by 11 bases, the J end by 5 bases, with 15 bases between. Germline V gives CDR1 MGHDK, CDR2 SYGVNS. The CDR3 is 13 amino acids. This sequence was found in a human donor who received an intestinal transplant. Specimen: unstimulated CD8+ T cells sorted from spleen or lymph node cells, collected before intestinal transplant. This chain joins TRBV25-1 and TRBJ2-2; D perhaps matches TRBD2 (6 bases). CDR3 residues: CAAGWGDTGELFF. The CDR3 DNA is TGTGCCGCGGGTTGGGGGGATACCGGGGAGCTGTTTTTT.